The clone carrying this T cell receptor (beta chain) was seen once. The data are from a study of blood T cell repertoires in COVID-19. Study information: There were acute and convalescent COVID-19 samples, and they came from the United States, Italy and Spain.

Repertoires were generated with immunoSEQ multiplex PCR, while TCRdb's copy carries only in-frame clones and drops some. The repertoire consists of some 200,000 clones, with 86% occurring once and the leading ten covering about 2.2%. From germline, CDR1 is MNHEY and CDR2 SVGAGI. Trimming removed 0 bases from V and 6 bases from J, with 9 bases in between. CDR3 length equals 14 residues. The sequencing input was peripheral blood. This chain connects TRBV6-5 to TRBJ1-5; unclear D gene. The sequence was collected from a woman in her fifties or sixties with acute or convalescent COVID-19. CDR3 amino acids: CASSYSIGGQPQHF. The CDR3 region has the DNA TGTGCCAGCAGTTACTCGATCGGCGGTCAGCCCCAGCATTTT.